The source of this T cell receptor beta chain is a study of cytomegalovirus exposure and HLA in healthy donors. Study observations and caveats: Indistinguishable V segments such as TRBV6-2 and TRBV6-3 were excluded. Earlier analysis looked at TCR beta V segments, and most were productive about 87% or about 30% of the time.

On this clone itself: The antigen is undetermined.

Amplification used 60 Vbeta primers and 13 Jbeta primers. The assay was immunoSEQ multiplex PCR, and TCRdb's table has in-frame clones only and misses some. The data hold 100,000 to 150,000 clones, with roughly 79% observed a single time. Trimming stripped 5 bases from V and 4 bases from J, with 18 bases between. CDR1 is SNHLY, CDR2 FYNNEI, per germline. The CDR3 loop spans 15 amino acids. J is TRBJ2-7 and V is TRBV2; a possible D gene is TRBD1 (5 bases). The source material was PBMCs. The sequence came from a male donor in good health and CMV-seronegative. CDR3 nucleotides: TGTGCCAGCAGTAAACAGGCGTCCCTTCTTTACGAGCAGTACTTC. It encodes CASSKQASLLYEQYF.